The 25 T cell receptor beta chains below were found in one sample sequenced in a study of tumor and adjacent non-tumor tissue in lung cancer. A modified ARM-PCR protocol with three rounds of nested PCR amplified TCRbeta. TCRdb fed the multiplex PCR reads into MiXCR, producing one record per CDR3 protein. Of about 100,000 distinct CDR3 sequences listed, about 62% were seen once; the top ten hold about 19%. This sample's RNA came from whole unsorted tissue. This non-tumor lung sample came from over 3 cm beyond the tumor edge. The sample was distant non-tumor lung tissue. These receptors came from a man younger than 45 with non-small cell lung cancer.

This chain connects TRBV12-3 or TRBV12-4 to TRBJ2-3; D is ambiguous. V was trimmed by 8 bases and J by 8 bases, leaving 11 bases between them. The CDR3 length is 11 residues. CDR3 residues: CASGKTVTQYF. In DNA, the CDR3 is TGTGCCAGCGGTAAAACGGTTACGCAGTATTTT.

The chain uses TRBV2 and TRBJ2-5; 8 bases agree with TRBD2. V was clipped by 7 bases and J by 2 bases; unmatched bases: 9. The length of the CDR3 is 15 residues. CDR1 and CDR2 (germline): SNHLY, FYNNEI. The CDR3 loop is CASKIRSGGQETQYF. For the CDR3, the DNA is TGTGCCAGCAAGATAAGAAGCGGGGGACAAGAGACCCAGTACTTC.

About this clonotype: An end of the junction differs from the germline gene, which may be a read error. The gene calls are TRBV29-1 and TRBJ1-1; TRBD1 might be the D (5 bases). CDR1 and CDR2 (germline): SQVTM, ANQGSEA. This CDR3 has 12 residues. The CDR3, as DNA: TGCAGTGTTGCGTGGCAGGGCATTGAAGCCCTCTTT. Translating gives CSVAWQGIEALF. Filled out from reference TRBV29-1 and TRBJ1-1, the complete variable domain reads SAVISQKPSRDICQRGTSLTIQCQVDSQVTMMFWYRQQPGQSLTLIATANQGSEATYESGFVIDKFPISRPNLTFSTLTVSNMSPEDSSIYLCSVAWQGIEALFGQGTRLTVV.

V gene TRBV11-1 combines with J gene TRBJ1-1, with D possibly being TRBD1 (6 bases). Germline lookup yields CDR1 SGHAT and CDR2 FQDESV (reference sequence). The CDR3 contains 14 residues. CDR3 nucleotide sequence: TGTATCAGCAGCTGGACAGCTGTGGACACTGAAGCTTTCTTT. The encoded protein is CISSWTAVDTEAFF. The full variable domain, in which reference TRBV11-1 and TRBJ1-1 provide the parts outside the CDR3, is EAEVAQSPRYKITEKSQAVAFWCDPISGHATLYWYRQILGQGPELLVQFQDESVVDDSQLPKDRFSAERLKGVDSTLKIQPAELGDSAMYLCISSWTAVDTEAFFGQGTRLTVV.

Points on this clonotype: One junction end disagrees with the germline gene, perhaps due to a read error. The CDR3 here is CVSSYDGDTQYF. The CDR3 DNA sequence: TGCGTCAGCAGCTACGATGGGGATACGCAGTATTTT. J is TRBJ2-3 and V is TRBV5-1; no firm D call. The CDR3 contains 12 residues. CDR1 and CDR2 from the germline V gene are SGHRS and YFSETQ.

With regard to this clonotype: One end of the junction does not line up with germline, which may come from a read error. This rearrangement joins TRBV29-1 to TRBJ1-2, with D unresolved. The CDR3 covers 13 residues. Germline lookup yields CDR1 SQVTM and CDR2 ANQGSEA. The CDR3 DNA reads TGCAGCGTTGATGTAACTACTTACTATGGCTACACCTTT. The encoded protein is CSVDVTTYYGYTF.

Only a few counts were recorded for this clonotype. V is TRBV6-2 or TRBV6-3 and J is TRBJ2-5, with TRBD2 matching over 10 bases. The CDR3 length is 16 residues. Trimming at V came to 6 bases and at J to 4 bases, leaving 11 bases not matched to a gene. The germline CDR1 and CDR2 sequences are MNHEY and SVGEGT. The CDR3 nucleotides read TGTGCCAGCAGAATTCTCCTAGCGGGAGTAGGAGAGACCCAGTACTTC. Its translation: CASRILLAGVGETQYF.

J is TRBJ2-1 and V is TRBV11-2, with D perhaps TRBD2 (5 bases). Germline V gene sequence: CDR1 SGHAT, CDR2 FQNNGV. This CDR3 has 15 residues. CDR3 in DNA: TGTGCTATCAGCTTAGTGGCTAGCCGGACGGATGAGCAGTTCTTC. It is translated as CAISLVASRTDEQFF.

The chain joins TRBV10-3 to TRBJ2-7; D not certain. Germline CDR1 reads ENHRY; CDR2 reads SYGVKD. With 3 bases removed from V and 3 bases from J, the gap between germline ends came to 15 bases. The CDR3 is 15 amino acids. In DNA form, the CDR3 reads TGTGCCATCAGTGAAAGGCTGCTTACTCTCTACGAGCAGTACTTC. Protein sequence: CAISERLLTLYEQYF.

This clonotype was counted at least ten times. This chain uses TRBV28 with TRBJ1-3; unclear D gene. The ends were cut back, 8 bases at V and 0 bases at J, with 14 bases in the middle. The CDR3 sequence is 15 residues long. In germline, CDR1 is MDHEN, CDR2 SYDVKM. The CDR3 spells CASLGQPFSGNTIYF. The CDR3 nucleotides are TGTGCCAGCCTCGGGCAACCTTTCTCTGGAAACACCATATATTTT.

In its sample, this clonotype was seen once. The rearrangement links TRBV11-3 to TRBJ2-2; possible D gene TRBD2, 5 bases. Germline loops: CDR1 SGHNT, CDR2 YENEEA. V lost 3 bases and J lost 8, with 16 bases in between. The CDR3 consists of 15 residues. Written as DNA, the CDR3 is TGTGCCAGCAGCTTCGGACGGGGATCCACAGGGGAGCTGTTTTTT. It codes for CASSFGRGSTGELFF.

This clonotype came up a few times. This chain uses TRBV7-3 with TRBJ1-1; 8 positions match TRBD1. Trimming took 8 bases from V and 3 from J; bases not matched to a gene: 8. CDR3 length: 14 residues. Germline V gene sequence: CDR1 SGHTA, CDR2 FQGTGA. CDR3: CASGRQGIDTEAFF. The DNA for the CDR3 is TGTGCCAGCGGGAGACAGGGGATAGACACTGAAGCTTTCTTT.

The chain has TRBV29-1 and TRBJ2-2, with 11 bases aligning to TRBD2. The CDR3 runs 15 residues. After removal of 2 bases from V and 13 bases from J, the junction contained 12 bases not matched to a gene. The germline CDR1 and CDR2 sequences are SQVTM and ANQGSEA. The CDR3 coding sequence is TGCAGCGTTGAAACTAGCGGGAGAACAACCGGGAGGCTGTTTTTT. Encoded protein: CSVETSGRTTGRLFF.

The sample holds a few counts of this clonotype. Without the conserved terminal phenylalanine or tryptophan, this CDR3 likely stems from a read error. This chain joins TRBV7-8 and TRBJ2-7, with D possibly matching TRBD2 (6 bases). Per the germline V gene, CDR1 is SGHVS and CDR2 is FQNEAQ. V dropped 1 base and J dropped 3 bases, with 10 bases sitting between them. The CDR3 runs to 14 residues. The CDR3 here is CASSLVPGVYEQYL. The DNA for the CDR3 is TGTGCCAGCAGCTTAGTTCCGGGAGTCTACGAGCAGTACCTC.

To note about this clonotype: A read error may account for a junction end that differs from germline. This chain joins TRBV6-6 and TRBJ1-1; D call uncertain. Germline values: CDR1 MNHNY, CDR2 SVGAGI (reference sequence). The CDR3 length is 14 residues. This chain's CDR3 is CASSYRTDRADAFF. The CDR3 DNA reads TGTGCCAGCAGTTACAGAACCGATAGGGCTGATGCTTTCTTT.

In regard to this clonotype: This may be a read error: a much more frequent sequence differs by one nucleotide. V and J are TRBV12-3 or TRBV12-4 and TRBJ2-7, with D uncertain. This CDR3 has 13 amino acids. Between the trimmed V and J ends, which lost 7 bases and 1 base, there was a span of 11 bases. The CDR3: CASNLGNSYEQYF. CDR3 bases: TGTGCCAGCAATTTGGGGAATTCCTACGAGCAGTACTTC.

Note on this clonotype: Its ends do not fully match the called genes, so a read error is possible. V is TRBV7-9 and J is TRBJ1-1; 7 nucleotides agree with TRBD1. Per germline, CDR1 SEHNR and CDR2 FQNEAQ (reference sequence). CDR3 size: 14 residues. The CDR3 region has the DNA TGTGCCAGCAGCCCGGGGACAGTGAACACTGTAGCTTTCTTT. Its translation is CASSPGTVNTVAFF.

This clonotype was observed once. In nucleotides, the CDR3 is TGCAATGTTAGACAGGGAGACTACGAGCAGTACTTC. Amino acid sequence: CNVRQGDYEQYF. V and J are TRBV20-1 and TRBJ2-7, with 7 bases fitting TRBD1. The CDR3 runs to 12 residues. In germline, CDR1 is DFQATT, CDR2 SNEGSKA (reference sequence).

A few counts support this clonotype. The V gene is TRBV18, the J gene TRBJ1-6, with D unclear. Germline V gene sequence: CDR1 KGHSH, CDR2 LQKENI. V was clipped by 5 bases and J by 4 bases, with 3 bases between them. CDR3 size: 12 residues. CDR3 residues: CASSGYNSPLHF. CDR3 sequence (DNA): TGTGCCAGCTCAGGGTATAATTCACCCCTCCACTTT.

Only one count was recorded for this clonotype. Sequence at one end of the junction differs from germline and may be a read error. The CDR3 bases are TGCGCCATCAGGCCCAGTGACTACCAGAGCGCAGAAACGCAGTATTTT. It translates to CAIRPSDYQSAETQYF. The chain recombines TRBV4-1 with TRBJ2-3, with D tentatively TRBD2 (5 bases). The CDR3 has 16 residues. Per germline, CDR1 MGHRA and CDR2 YSYEKL.

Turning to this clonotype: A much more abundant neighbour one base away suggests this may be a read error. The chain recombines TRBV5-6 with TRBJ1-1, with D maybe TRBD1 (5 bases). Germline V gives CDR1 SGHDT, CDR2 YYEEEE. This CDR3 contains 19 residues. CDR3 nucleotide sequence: TGTGCCAGCAGCGGGGGACTCACGCTTGAGGGACGCATGAACACTGAAGCTTCCTTT. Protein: CASSGGLTLEGRMNTEASF.

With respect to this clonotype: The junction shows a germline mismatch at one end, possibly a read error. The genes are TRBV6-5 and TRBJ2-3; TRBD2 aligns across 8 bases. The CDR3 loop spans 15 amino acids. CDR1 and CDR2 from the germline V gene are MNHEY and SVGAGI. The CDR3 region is CTSSKGLGPTDTQYF. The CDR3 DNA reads TGTACCAGCAGTAAGGGACTAGGCCCCACAGATACGCAGTACTTT.

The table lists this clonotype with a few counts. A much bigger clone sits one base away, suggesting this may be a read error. For the CDR3, the DNA is TGTGCCAGCAGTTACTCGAGCCCGATGTCTGGAAACATCATATATTTT. Amino acids: CASSYSSPMSGNIIYF. The genes are TRBV6-6 and TRBJ1-3, with D unresolved. The germline V gene has CDR1 MNHNY and CDR2 SVGAGI (reference sequence). This CDR3 contains 16 residues.

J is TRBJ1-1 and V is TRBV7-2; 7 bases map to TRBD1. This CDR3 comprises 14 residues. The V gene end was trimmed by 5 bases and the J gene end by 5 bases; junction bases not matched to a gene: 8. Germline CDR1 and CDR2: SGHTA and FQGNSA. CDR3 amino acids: CASSPRQGGTEAFF. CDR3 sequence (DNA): TGTGCCAGCAGCCCCCGACAGGGAGGGACTGAAGCTTTCTTT.

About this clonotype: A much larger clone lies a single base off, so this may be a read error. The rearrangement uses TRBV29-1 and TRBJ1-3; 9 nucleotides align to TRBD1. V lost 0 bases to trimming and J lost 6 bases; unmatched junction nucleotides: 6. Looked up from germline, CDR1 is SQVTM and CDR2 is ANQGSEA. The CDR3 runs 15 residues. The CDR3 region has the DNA TGCAGCGTTGAAGATCGGGACAGGGTTGAAAACACCATATATTTT. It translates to CSVEDRDRVENTIYF.